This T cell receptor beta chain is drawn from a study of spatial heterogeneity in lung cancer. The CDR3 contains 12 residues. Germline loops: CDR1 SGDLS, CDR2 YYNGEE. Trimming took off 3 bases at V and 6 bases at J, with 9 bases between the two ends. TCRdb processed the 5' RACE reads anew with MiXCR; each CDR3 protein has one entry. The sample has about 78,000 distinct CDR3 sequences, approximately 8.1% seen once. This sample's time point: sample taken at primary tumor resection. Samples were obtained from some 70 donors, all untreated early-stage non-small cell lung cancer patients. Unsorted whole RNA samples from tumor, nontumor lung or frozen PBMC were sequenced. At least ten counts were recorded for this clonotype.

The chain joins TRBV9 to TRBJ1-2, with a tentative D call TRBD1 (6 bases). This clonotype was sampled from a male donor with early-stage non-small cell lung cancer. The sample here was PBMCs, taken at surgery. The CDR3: CASSATGHGYTF. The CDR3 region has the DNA TGTGCCAGCAGCGCCACAGGGCATGGCTACACCTTC.